This T cell receptor (beta chain) was obtained from a study of radiation and T cells in renal cell carcinoma. As for the study in general: Nephrectomy followed 15 Gy stereotactic body radiation by 4 weeks. Regarding the study as a whole: In blood, top tumor clones expanded by 2 weeks, shrinking by 4.

The assay was immunoSEQ multiplex PCR, and TCRdb's table has in-frame clones only and misses some. The table has around 160,000 clones, 88% seen once. For this clone: Its matching antigen is unknown.

The V gene's germline CDR1 is MNHEY and CDR2 SMNVEV (reference sequence). V was pared by 5 bases and J by 0 bases, with 23 bases between. The CDR3 is made up of 19 amino acids. This sample's time point: baseline pretreatment blood. Treatment indicated: 15 Gy SBRT to primary tumor, nephrectomy 4 weeks later. This specimen was blood, taken from a patient whose treatment included radiotherapy and nephrectomy. The chain joins TRBV27 to TRBJ1-5; D is possibly TRBD1 (6 bases). The clonotype was recovered from a woman between 65 and 79 years old with renal cell carcinoma. The CDR3 sequence: CASSPGQQRGFYSNQPQHF. DNA of the CDR3: TGTGCCAGCAGTCCTGGACAGCAACGGGGTTTTTATAGCAATCAGCCCCAGCATTTT.